This T cell receptor (beta chain) was observed in a study of OX40 agonist ivuxolimab in advanced cancers. About the study: Ivuxolimab, an agonist antibody against OX40 (CD134), was given to patients. The study gave patients intravenous ivuxolimab at 0.01 to 10 mg/kg every 2 weeks. With a range of about 23 to 85, age averaged approximately 60 years, and 75% to 90% were male.

In the case of this clone: What it binds is unknown.

This table comes from immunoSEQ multiplex PCR, and its TCRdb copy is limited to in-frame clones, with some not included. Among approximately 89,000 clones listed, over 75% were seen once. Study-wide points: Dose levels from 0.1 to 3.0 mg/kg saw CD4+ and CD8+ blood T cells expand clonally by week 6.

The CDR3 has 15 residues. From germline, CDR1 is LGHNA and CDR2 YSLEER. V was clipped by 0 bases and J by 8 bases, with 16 bases between them. The sequencing here drew on CD4+ or CD8+ T cells sorted from blood, taken in a trial of the OX40 agonist ivuxolimab. The TCR originated in an adult with an advanced solid tumor such as melanoma, head and neck, liver or kidney cancer. The chain has TRBV4-3 and TRBJ1-1, with D unclear. The CDR3 DNA reads TGCGCCAGCAGCCAAGAATATATGGCGAACTTAGAAGCTTTCTTT. Protein: CASSQEYMANLEAFF.